The 28 T cell receptor beta chains in this list originate from one sample, sequenced in a study of T cell changes during pregnancy in multiple sclerosis. Sequenced by immunoSEQ multiplex PCR; TCRdb stores in-frame clones only, minus some. The table shows some 80,000 clones, with 90% to 95% occurring only once. Source: peripheral blood, taken in the second trimester of pregnancy. The receptors derive from a female donor with multiple sclerosis, enrolled in a pregnancy study.

The J gene is TRBJ1-2, the V gene TRBV2; 8 nucleotides line up with TRBD1. After removal of 10 bases from V and 0 bases from J, the junction contained 19 bases not matched to a gene. Germline V gene data show CDR1 as SNHLY and CDR2 as FYNNEI. The CDR3 has 18 amino acids. The CDR3 DNA reads TGTGCCATCCTTCCGGGACAGGTGGCATGGGGAGCTAACTATGGCTACACCTTC. It yields the protein CAILPGQVAWGANYGYTF.

The V call is TRBV2, the J call TRBJ1-5, with D unclear. Germline V CDR1 and CDR2: SNHLY, FYNNEI. The V gene lost 5 bases and the J gene lost 0 bases, with 8 bases spanning the gap. The CDR3 length is 14 residues. The CDR3 here is CASSRGISNQPQHF. Written as DNA, the CDR3 is TGTGCCAGCAGTCGTGGCATTAGCAATCAGCCCCAGCATTTT.

The rearrangement links TRBV13 to TRBJ2-5, with 8 bases matching TRBD1. This CDR3 contains 18 residues. Germline V CDR1 and CDR2: PRHDT, FYEKMQ (reference sequence). V lost 5 bases, J lost 4 bases, and 18 bases stayed unmatched. The CDR3 is CASSHRTGWGSRVETQYF. The CDR3 region has the DNA TGTGCCAGCAGCCACCGGACAGGGTGGGGGAGTAGGGTAGAGACCCAGTACTTC.

The chain links TRBV15 to TRBJ2-1; 14 bases fit TRBD2. The CDR3 runs to 15 residues. V dropped 8 bases and J dropped 5; count of bases not matched to a gene: 5. The germline gives CDR1 LNHNV, CDR2 YYDKDF (reference sequence). The CDR3 here is CATEKGLAGDNEQFF. CDR3 coding DNA: TGTGCCACCGAGAAGGGACTAGCGGGGGACAATGAGCAGTTCTTC.

Here the CDR3 DNA reads TGTGCCAGCATTGGGCAGGGACAGGGTATTCAGTTTTTT. It codes for CASIGQGQGIQFF. The chain has TRBV6-1 and TRBJ1-4, with 9 bases lining up with TRBD1. The germline V gene encodes CDR1 MNHNS and CDR2 SASEGT. V shed 7 bases, J shed 16 bases, and the junction held 13 bases outside the gene matches. The CDR3 sequence is 13 residues long.

V gene TRBV7-2 combines with J gene TRBJ2-3; no firm D call. V lost 3 bases, J lost 3 bases, and 4 bases lay in between. Germline values: CDR1 SGHTA, CDR2 FQGNSA. This CDR3 spans 12 amino acids. CDR3 sequence reads: CASSLYTDTQYF. In DNA form, the CDR3 reads TGTGCCAGCAGCTTGTATACAGATACGCAGTATTTT.

The gene calls are TRBV15 and TRBJ2-2, with 15 nucleotides matching TRBD2. Germline CDR1 is LNHNV and CDR2 is YYDKDF (reference sequence). After removal of 2 bases from V and 9 bases from J, the junction contained 7 bases not matched to a gene. This CDR3 is built from 17 residues. The CDR3, as DNA: TGTGCCACCAGCAGAAAAGGACTAGCGGGAGGGTACCGGGAGCTGTTTTTT. It specifies CATSRKGLAGGYRELFF. Supplemented by reference TRBV15 and TRBJ2-2, the full variable domain reads DAMVIQNPRYQVTQFGKPVTLSCSQTLNHNVMYWYQQKSSQAPKLLFHYYDKDFNNEADTPDNFQSRRPNTSFCFLDIRSPGLGDTAMYLCATSRKGLAGGYRELFFGEGSRLTVL.

As DNA, the CDR3 is TGTGCCAGTAGTAATGACAGGTTCTATGGCTACACCTTC. It yields the protein CASSNDRFYGYTF. The chain uses TRBV19 and TRBJ1-2; D might be TRBD1 (6 bases). The germline V and J ends were trimmed by 4 bases and 4 bases, with 10 bases remaining between them. CDR1 and CDR2 (germline): LNHDA, SQIVND (reference sequence). The CDR3 contains 13 residues.

CDR3 sequence: CSVLAGTGSNQPQHF. CDR3 bases: TGCAGCGTCCTAGCGGGGACTGGGAGCAATCAGCCCCAGCATTTT. The rearrangement uses TRBV29-1 and TRBJ1-5; possible D gene TRBD1, 5 bases. The CDR3 has 15 amino acids. Germline loops: CDR1 SQVTM, CDR2 ANQGSEA. V was trimmed by 6 bases and J by 1 base, leaving 16 bases between them.

The chain recombines TRBV18 with TRBJ2-7; TRBD2 matches 13 bases. V shed 2 bases, J shed 6 bases, and the junction held 10 bases outside the gene matches. Germline CDR1 KGHSH, CDR2 LQKENI. The CDR3 consists of 17 residues. This CDR3 is CASSPDTRTSGRSEQYF. The CDR3 DNA follows: TGTGCCAGCTCACCAGATACGCGGACTAGCGGGAGAAGCGAGCAGTACTTC.

The genes are TRBV4-1 and TRBJ1-2, with D perhaps matching TRBD1 (5 bases). CDR1 and CDR2 (germline): MGHRA, YSYEKL. This CDR3 has 16 residues. Trimming pared 1 base from V and 4 bases from J, leaving 16 bases between. The DNA of the CDR3 is TGCGCCAGCAGCCAAGCCGGTACGCTTGGGGCCTATGGCTACACCTTC. This encodes CASSQAGTLGAYGYTF.

The CDR3 region has the DNA TGCAGTGCTCCGCGGGCCATTGAAGCTTTCTTT. Amino acid sequence: CSAPRAIEAFF. The V gene is TRBV20-1, the J gene TRBJ1-1; D call uncertain. Trimming removed 5 bases at V and 7 bases at J, with 11 bases between. Germline CDR1 reads DFQATT; CDR2 reads SNEGSKA (reference sequence). The CDR3 has 11 residues.

This clone was observed a single time. V usage is TRBV5-1 and J usage is TRBJ2-2; 9 bases map to TRBD1. Germline V gene data show CDR1 as SGHRS and CDR2 as YFSETQ. With 4 bases clipped from V and 4 bases from J, the junction kept 5 bases outside the gene matches. This CDR3 spans 15 amino acids. The CDR3 region is CASSQQGAGTGELFF. In nucleotides, the CDR3 is TGCGCCAGCAGCCAACAGGGGGCTGGCACCGGGGAGCTGTTTTTT.

This clone was detected only a few times. The V and J genes are TRBV2 and TRBJ2-7; TRBD2 matches 7 bases. CDR3 size: 12 residues. The trim removed 8 bases at V and 3 bases at J, leaving 4 bases unmatched. In germline, CDR1 is SNHLY, CDR2 FYNNEI. Here the CDR3 DNA reads TGTGCCAGCTCCCGGGGGGTCTACGAGCAGTACTTC. This sequence encodes CASSRGVYEQYF.

The chain combines TRBV27 with TRBJ2-7, with TRBD2 matching over 14 bases. J gave up 4 bases and V 5 bases, and 19 bases lay outside the gene matches. CDR3 length: 20 residues. The germline V gene encodes CDR1 MNHEY and CDR2 SMNVEV (reference sequence). The CDR3 sequence is CASSIRGTSGRFGLGYEQYF. In DNA, the CDR3 is TGTGCCAGCAGTATTAGGGGGACTAGCGGGAGATTCGGGTTGGGTTACGAGCAGTACTTC.

The chain recombines TRBV6-1 with TRBJ1-4, with TRBD1 identical over 7 bases. Losses at the gene ends were 4 bases for V and 0 bases for J; bases not matched to a gene: 8. The CDR3 is 17 residues long. Germline V gives CDR1 MNHNS, CDR2 SASEGT. CDR3 region: CASSVNRGLATNEKLFF. CDR3 nucleotides: TGTGCCAGCAGTGTTAACAGGGGCCTTGCAACTAATGAAAAACTGTTTTTT.

This sequence joins TRBV5-8 and TRBJ2-1; the D gene is possibly TRBD1 (6 bases). In germline, CDR1 is SGHTS, CDR2 YDEGEE. The CDR3 totals 12 residues. V gave up 4 bases and J gave up 8 bases, with 10 bases separating them. The CDR3 loop is CASSQTGHEQFF. CDR3 DNA sequence: TGTGCCAGCAGCCAAACAGGGCATGAGCAGTTCTTC.

The gene calls are TRBV5-5 and TRBJ2-1; 9 bases are shared with TRBD1. V lost 7 bases, J lost 5 bases, and 13 bases stayed unmatched. The CDR3 has 16 residues. Germline loops: CDR1 SGHKS, CDR2 YYEKEE (reference sequence). The CDR3 here is CASVPGQGLGDNEQFF. CDR3 DNA: TGTGCCAGCGTCCCGGGACAGGGATTAGGGGACAATGAGCAGTTCTTC.

This chain uses TRBV5-1 with TRBJ2-3; TRBD2 matches 7 bases. V shed 4 bases and J 4 bases; nucleotides not matched to a gene: 12. CDR3 size: 16 residues. The germline CDR1 and CDR2 sequences are SGHRS and YFSETQ. The CDR3 DNA follows: TGCGCCAGCAGCACCCGGGGAGGGACCACCCCAGATACGCAGTATTTT. Translated, it gives CASSTRGGTTPDTQYF. Complete variable domain (other parts from reference TRBV5-1 and TRBJ2-3): KAGVTQTPRYLIKTRGQQVTLSCSPISGHRSVSWYQQTPGQGLQFLFEYFSETQRNKGNFPGRFSGRQFSNSRSEMNVSTLELGDSALYLCASSTRGGTTPDTQYFGPGTRLTVL.

The rearrangement links TRBV28 to TRBJ1-2; TRBD1 agrees at 8 bases. Looked up from germline, CDR1 is MDHEN and CDR2 is SYDVKM. This CDR3 region has 13 residues. The V segment lost 4 bases and the J segment 6 bases; nucleotides outside the gene matches: 4. DNA of the CDR3: TGTGCCAGCAGTTATGGACAGGGAAATGGCTACACCTTC. Translation gives CASSYGQGNGYTF.

This clone was detected once. The rearrangement links TRBV11-2 to TRBJ2-2; TRBD1 agrees at 7 bases. Trimming removed 5 bases from V and 2 bases from J; junction bases left unmatched: 11. The CDR3 runs 17 residues. The germline gives CDR1 SGHAT, CDR2 FQNNGV. The CDR3 DNA sequence: TGTGCCAGCAGCCTGGGACCGAGGGGGCTAAACACCGGGGAGCTGTTTTTT. Encoded protein: CASSLGPRGLNTGELFF.

The gene calls are TRBV27 and TRBJ2-5, with no clear D. The germline V and J ends were trimmed by 0 bases and 5 bases, with 13 bases remaining between them. This CDR3 is 15 amino acids long. The V gene's germline CDR1 is MNHEY and CDR2 SMNVEV (reference sequence). The CDR3 protein is CASSLSTLHRETQYF. DNA of the CDR3: TGTGCCAGCAGTTTATCGACACTCCATAGGGAGACCCAGTACTTC.

This clone is a singleton in its sample. The chain carries TRBV6-7 and TRBJ1-1; TRBD1 matches 7 bases. TRBV6-7 carries the ORF label, with uncertain function. Losses at the gene ends were 6 bases for V and 1 base for J; bases not matched to a gene: 5. This CDR3 region has 14 residues. CDR3 nucleotide sequence: TGTGCCAGCAGCCCTGACAGGGAGAACACTGAAGCTTTCTTT. Translation: CASSPDRENTEAFF.

The chain links TRBV5-4 to TRBJ2-1; weak D call: TRBD2 (6 bases). This CDR3 region has 19 residues. The V end lost 2 bases, the J end lost 5 bases, and 26 bases lay between the germline ends. Germline values: CDR1 SGHNT, CDR2 YYREEE (reference sequence). The CDR3 region is CASSFLFLGEDPRNNEQFF. CDR3 nucleotide sequence: TGTGCCAGCAGCTTTCTGTTTTTAGGGGAGGACCCTCGAAACAATGAGCAGTTCTTC. The full variable domain, with the rest looked up from reference TRBV5-4 and TRBJ2-1, is ETGVTQSPTHLIKTRGQQVTLRCSSQSGHNTVSWYQQALGQGPQFIFQYYREEENGRGNFPPRFSGLQFPNYSSELNVNALELDDSALYLCASSFLFLGEDPRNNEQFFGPGTRLTVL.

V usage is TRBV27 and J usage is TRBJ2-1; tentative D call: TRBD1 (6 bases). The germline gives CDR1 MNHEY, CDR2 SMNVEV (reference sequence). The CDR3 is made up of 14 amino acids. Trimming removed 7 bases from V and 4 bases from J, with 14 bases in between. The CDR3 is CASTPGQLYNEQFF. DNA of the CDR3: TGTGCCAGCACCCCCGGACAGTTATACAATGAGCAGTTCTTC.

The gene calls are TRBV7-8 and TRBJ2-7, with D tentatively TRBD1 (5 bases). Germline V lookup: CDR1 SGHVS, CDR2 FQNEAQ. Trimming stripped 5 bases from V and 3 bases from J, with 17 bases between. The CDR3 totals 15 residues. CDR3 loop: CASSLAVGVDYEQYF. The CDR3 region has the DNA TGTGCCAGCAGCCTGGCGGTAGGGGTCGACTACGAGCAGTACTTC.

This chain connects TRBV30 to TRBJ2-3; 12 bases are shared with TRBD2. Per germline, CDR1 GTSNPN and CDR2 SVGIG (reference sequence). V lost 4 bases and J lost 3; bases outside the gene matches: 5. This CDR3 region has 15 residues. The CDR3 DNA is TGTGCCTGGACCCTAGCGGGAGGGCTTACAGATACGCAGTATTTT. Translated, it gives CAWTLAGGLTDTQYF. Combining the CDR3 with reference TRBV30 and TRBJ2-3 gives the whole variable domain SQTIHQWPATLVQPVGSPLSLECTVEGTSNPNLYWYRQAAGRGLQLLFYSVGIGQISSEVPQNLSASRPQDRQFILSSKKLLLSDSGFYLCAWTLAGGLTDTQYFGPGTRLTVL.

To note about this clone: Distinct nucleotide sequences in the sample also encode this CDR3. This chain connects TRBV19 to TRBJ2-7; D perhaps matches TRBD2 (6 bases). Trimming took off 3 bases at V and 2 bases at J, with 11 bases between the two ends. CDR3 length: 14 residues. CDR1 and CDR2 from the germline V gene are LNHDA and SQIVND (reference sequence). DNA of the CDR3: TGTGCCAGTAGTATCGGGACGGGAGCCTACGAGCAGTACTTC. This encodes CASSIGTGAYEQYF.